This T cell receptor (beta chain) was recorded in a study of shared T cell receptors in the human thymus (dated by TCRdb to about 2021). About the investigation overall: The study examined how self-reactive, shared T-cell receptor alpha chains are generated in the human thymus.

The library was built by means of the immunoSEQ multiplex PCR assay. TCRdb took over this immuneACCESS table, retaining in-frame rearrangements with V and J assigned. Such tables are incomplete; in checked studies, under half of the missing clones stem from an unresolved V gene, and the remainder is unexplained. The sample table lists a few hundred thousand clones, 95% of them with a count of one. The top ten clones comprise roughly 0.02% of the sample. Note on this clone: What antigen it recognizes has not been identified. No much larger clone is present one base from it, and per-base qualities are unavailable.

A distance of 18 bases separates the germline ends of V and J, which lose 3 bases and 0 bases respectively. Sequences LNHDA (CDR1) and SQIVND (CDR2) are obtained from the germline V gene (reference sequence). The CDR3 spans 18 residues, from the cysteine through the phenylalanine. The sequence is cut down to CDR3 DNA, 54 bases in frame from base 1. The sequence is built from TRBV19 and TRBJ1-3; TRBD1 is possibly the D segment (5 matching bases). Source material: thymocytes. This sequence originates from a human donor. The CDR3 reads CASSIGDLWPFSGNTIYF. The nucleotide sequence is TGTGCCAGTAGTATTGGGGACCTATGGCCCTTCTCTGGAAACACCATATATTTT.